These 20 T cell receptor beta chains were sequenced from one sample in a study of graft-versus-host responses after intestinal transplantation. Profiled with immunoSEQ multiplex PCR; TCRdb holds only in-frame clones, not every one. The table includes roughly 25,000 clones, more than 90% detected once. The sequences come from PBMCs, collected around 40 days after intestinal transplant. All receptors derive from a human patient who received an intestinal transplant, so some T cells may come from the graft donor.

This clone was detected once. The CDR3 is CASSLRWNTDTQYF. CDR3 in DNA: TGTGCCAGCAGCTTAAGGTGGAACACAGATACGCAGTATTTT. This rearrangement joins TRBV27 to TRBJ2-3; no clear D gene. V gave up 6 bases and J gave up 2 bases, with 12 bases separating them. The CDR3 extends over 14 amino acids. Per the germline V gene, CDR1 is MNHEY and CDR2 is SMNVEV (reference sequence).

This clone was observed a few times. The chain combines TRBV7-9 with TRBJ2-7, with 8 bases lining up with TRBD2. The V gene's germline CDR1 is SEHNR and CDR2 FQNEAQ (reference sequence). CDR3 length equals 15 residues. J gave up 1 base and V 6 bases, and 8 bases lay outside the gene matches. The CDR3, as DNA: TGTGCCAGCAGTCGTCGACTAGCGACGTCCTACGAGCAGTACTTC. Translated, it gives CASSRRLATSYEQYF.

With respect to this clone: A read error may produce the germline difference seen at one junction end. The chain recombines TRBV9 with TRBJ2-3, with D possibly TRBD2 on 6 matching bases. This CDR3 contains 15 residues. Germline V gives CDR1 SGDLS, CDR2 YYNGEE. CDR3 DNA: TGTGCCAGCAGCCCCAGAGGAGGGTTTGCAGATGCGCAGTATTTT. It is translated as CASSPRGGFADAQYF.

V usage is TRBV7-9 and J usage is TRBJ2-3; D gene unclear. This CDR3 region has 15 residues. Trimming removed 3 bases at V and 2 bases at J, with 12 bases between. Germline V gene data show CDR1 as SEHNR and CDR2 as FQNEAQ (reference sequence). CDR3 sequence reads: CASSLVPRVTDTQYF. In DNA, the CDR3 is TGTGCCAGCAGCTTGGTCCCCCGGGTCACAGATACGCAGTATTTT. Combining the CDR3 with reference TRBV7-9 and TRBJ2-3 gives the whole variable domain DTGVSQNPRHKITKRGQNVTFRCDPISEHNRLYWYRQTLGQGPEFLTYFQNEAQLEKSRLLSDRFSAERPKGSFSTLEIQRTEQGDSAMYLCASSLVPRVTDTQYFGPGTRLTVL.

The chain recombines TRBV4-1 with TRBJ2-7, with D perhaps matching TRBD2 (5 bases). The length of the CDR3 is 17 residues. Germline V gene sequence: CDR1 MGHRA, CDR2 YSYEKL. Trimming removed 1 base at V and 2 bases at J, with 18 bases between. DNA for the CDR3: TGCGCCAGCAGCCAAGGAAGGGATCGGGAATTGGCCTACGAGCAGTACTTC. Encoded protein: CASSQGRDRELAYEQYF.

In this sample, this clone turned up a few times. The chain's CDR3 is CASSERENTEAFF. The CDR3 nucleotides are TGTGCCAGCAGTGAAAGAGAGAACACTGAAGCTTTCTTT. The chain combines TRBV6-1 with TRBJ1-1; no clear D. Germline assignment: CDR1 MNHNS and CDR2 SASEGT. This CDR3 is built from 13 residues. V was trimmed by 2 bases and J by 1 base, leaving 5 bases between them.

This clone has just a few counts. The V and J genes are TRBV30 and TRBJ2-5; TRBD2 aligns across 10 bases. The trim removed 2 bases at V and 5 bases at J, leaving 5 bases unmatched. This CDR3 has 14 residues. The V gene's germline CDR1 is GTSNPN and CDR2 SVGIG (reference sequence). For the CDR3, the DNA is TGTGCCTGGAGTCCGGGACTAGCGACGGAGACCCAGTACTTC. Translating gives CAWSPGLATETQYF.

This chain links TRBV4-3 with TRBJ2-1; 15 nucleotides line up with TRBD2. V gave up 0 bases and J gave up 7 bases; unmatched junction bases: 1. The CDR3 has 16 residues. The germline gives CDR1 LGHNA, CDR2 YSLEER. In DNA form, the CDR3 reads TGCGCCAGCAGCCAAGATGGACTAGCGGGAGGGAATGAGCAGTTCTTC. Protein: CASSQDGLAGGNEQFF.

V usage is TRBV10-3 and J usage is TRBJ2-3; D may be TRBD1 (6 bases). The V gene's germline CDR1 is ENHRY and CDR2 SYGVKD. V was clipped by 8 bases and J by 6 bases, with 18 bases between them. The CDR3 has 14 amino acids. Here the CDR3 DNA reads TGTGCCATCCACCGCGGGCAGGGGCAGGATACGCAGTATTTT. It translates to CAIHRGQGQDTQYF.

This chain uses TRBV6-6 with TRBJ1-6; 8 bases match TRBD1. Trimming at V came to 7 bases and at J to 5 bases, leaving 4 bases not matched to a gene. The CDR3 runs 14 residues. In germline, CDR1 is MNHNY, CDR2 SVGAGI (reference sequence). The CDR3 loop reads CASTRTGNNSPLHF. CDR3 bases: TGTGCCAGCACTAGGACAGGGAATAATTCACCCCTCCACTTT.

In this sample, this clone turned up once. Within the sample, other DNA sequences also encode this same CDR3. This chain joins TRBV21-1 and TRBJ1-5. TRBV21-1 is listed as a pseudogene. This CDR3 spans 17 amino acids. Here the CDR3 reads CASSFQVLHWHHQPQHF. CDR3 nucleotide sequence: TGTGCCAGCAGCTTTCAAGTGCTACATTGGCATCATCAGCCCCAGCATTTT.

V is TRBV14 and J is TRBJ2-5; D is possibly TRBD2 (5 bases). V lost 1 base, J lost 5 bases, and 11 bases lay in between. CDR1 is SGHDN, CDR2 FVKESK, per germline. The CDR3 length is 14 residues. CDR3 sequence: CASSQGELRETQYF. The CDR3 DNA reads as TGTGCCAGCAGCCAAGGGGAGTTACGGGAGACCCAGTACTTC.

CDR3 loop: CASSVSDTQYF. The CDR3 nucleotides read TGTGCCAGCAGTGTATCAGATACGCAGTATTTT. The rearrangement links TRBV6-6 to TRBJ2-3, with D unclear. Trimming pared 5 bases from V and 4 bases from J, leaving 4 bases between. Germline V gene lookup returns CDR1 MNHNY and CDR2 SVGAGI (reference sequence). The length of the CDR3 is 11 residues.

Turning to this clone: At one end the junction does not follow the germline gene, possibly because of a read error. The V and J genes are TRBV7-9 and TRBJ1-2; no firm D call. The CDR3 contains 15 residues. Germline V lookup: CDR1 SEHNR, CDR2 FQNEAQ (reference sequence). The DNA for the CDR3 is TGTGCCAGCAGCTTAGAGTACGCGAGGGCTTATGGCCACACCTTC. Protein product: CASSLEYARAYGHTF.

The genes are TRBV6-1 and TRBJ2-7; TRBD2 matches at 9 bases. Germline CDR1 reads MNHNS; CDR2 reads SASEGT. CDR3 size: 14 residues. V lost 5 bases to trimming and J lost 4 bases; unmatched junction nucleotides: 6. CDR3 DNA: TGTGCCAGCAGTCCACCGGGACTAGCATACGAGCAGTACTTC. It specifies CASSPPGLAYEQYF.

This clone was recorded only once. The chain couples TRBV4-1 to TRBJ2-6; D uncertain. The CDR3 is 15 residues long. The germline V and J ends were trimmed by 5 bases and 6 bases, with 14 bases remaining between them. CDR1 MGHRA and CDR2 YSYEKL come from the germline V gene. The CDR3 reads CASSEQPLAANVLTF. In DNA form, the CDR3 reads TGCGCCAGCAGCGAACAGCCTCTGGCGGCCAACGTCCTGACTTTC.

V usage is TRBV7-4 and J usage is TRBJ1-1; 8 bases agree with TRBD1. With V trimmed by 3 bases and J by 1 base, 7 bases remained unmatched. This CDR3 is built from 16 residues. Per the germline V gene, CDR1 is SGHVT and CDR2 is SQSDAQ. Here the CDR3 reads CASSLSSDRENTEAFF. The CDR3 nucleotides are TGTGCCAGCAGCTTGAGTTCGGACAGGGAGAACACTGAAGCTTTCTTT. Using reference TRBV7-4 and TRBJ1-1 for the parts outside the CDR3, the full variable domain is GAGVSQSPRYKVAKRGRDVALRCDSISGHVTLYWYRQTLGQGSEVLTYSQSDAQRDKSGRPSGRFSAERPERSVSTLKIQRTEQGDSAVYLCASSLSSDRENTEAFFGQGTRLTVV.

The sample holds one count of this clone. V gene TRBV10-3 combines with J gene TRBJ2-2; perhaps D is TRBD1 or TRBD2 (5 bases each). Trimming removed 2 bases at V and 2 bases at J, with 9 bases between. The CDR3 loop spans 15 amino acids. The germline gives CDR1 ENHRY, CDR2 SYGVKD. CDR3 sequence (DNA): TGTGCCATCAGTGAGAAGAGGGGTAACACCGGGGAGCTGTTTTTT. Encoded protein: CAISEKRGNTGELFF.

This clone was seen more than once but under ten times. The chain joins TRBV28 to TRBJ2-5, with D perhaps TRBD2 (6 bases). This CDR3 is 15 amino acids long. Looked up from germline, CDR1 is MDHEN and CDR2 is SYDVKM. Trimming took 6 bases from V and 7 from J, leaving 21 bases between them. The CDR3 DNA reads as TGTGCCAGCAGCCCCCTGACCACCTGGGAGGCGACCCAGTACTTC. Its protein product is CASSPLTTWEATQYF.

The chain links TRBV7-9 to TRBJ2-7; D assignment may be TRBD1 or TRBD2 (5 bases each). V was pared by 2 bases and J by 2 bases, with 13 bases between. The CDR3 runs to 15 residues. In germline, CDR1 is SEHNR, CDR2 FQNEAQ (reference sequence). The CDR3 sequence: CASSLWDPPTYEQYF. The CDR3, as DNA: TGTGCCAGCAGCTTATGGGACCCACCTACCTACGAGCAGTACTTC.